This TCR beta chain was found in a study of cytomegalovirus exposure and HLA in healthy donors. Study-wide points: Most subjects had HLA-A and HLA-B alleles reportedly predicted accurately by TCR beta sequences. Previously analyzed data showed that most TCR beta V segments were productive at a frequency of about 87% or about 30%.

Trimming pared 8 bases from V and 2 bases from J, leaving 8 bases between. Looked up from germline, CDR1 is MDHEN and CDR2 is SYDVKM. This CDR3 is built from 12 residues. Details on this clone: Its antigen is unidentified.

Vbeta (60) and Jbeta (13) primers were used in the PCR. Profiling relied on immunoSEQ multiplex PCR, and the TCRdb table lists in-frame clones only, not all of them. Among around 170,000 clones listed, roughly four fifths were seen once. The source material was PBMCs. The gene calls are TRBV28 and TRBJ2-3; weak D call: TRBD1 (6 bases). The receptor's source is a woman between 45 and 60 years old in good health and CMV-seronegative. In DNA, the CDR3 is TGTGCCAGCGGACAGTCCACAGATACGCAGTATTTT. It yields the protein CASGQSTDTQYF. Full variable domain (remainder filled in from reference TRBV28 and TRBJ2-3): DVKVTQSSRYLVKRTGEKVFLECVQDMDHENMFWYRQDPGLGLRLIYFSYDVKMKEKGDIPEGYSVSREKKERFSLILESASTNQTSMYLCASGQSTDTQYFGPGTRLTVL.